These T cell receptor beta chains were read from a single sample in a study of CD8+ T cells in alopecia areata. TCRdb's table, derived via immunoSEQ multiplex PCR, lists solely in-frame clones and lacks some. The table includes more than 85,000 clones, 60% to 65% detected once. Here the sequenced sample was CD8+ T cells sorted from blood, taken at week 4, from a patient treated with tofacitinib. The receptors were gathered from a human donor with alopecia areata. Both conserved end residues are part of each CDR3. D genes are given only for firm matches. Clone size is shown for a subset of rows, as once, few, many or a class of expanded clone.

TRBV23-1,TRBJ2-3,few,-,13,TGCGCCAGCAGACCAACAGGGAGAGATACGCAGTATTTT,CASRPTGRDTQYF
TRBV28,TRBJ2-1,-,-,16,TGTGCCAGCAGCCCAGGGGTTTTGAGGAATTACAATGAGCAGTTCTTC,CASSPGVLRNYNEQFF
TRBV6-1,TRBJ2-1,-,-,14,TGTGCCAGCAGGCCCCAGACAGGAGTTGGTGAGCAGTTCTTC,CASRPQTGVGEQFF
TRBV6-1,TRBJ2-5,few,TRBD2,15,TGTGCCAGCAGTGAAGCAGCGGGGGGGCAAGAGACCCAGTACTTC,CASSEAAGGQETQYF
TRBV2,TRBJ2-2,few,-,13,TGTGCCAGGCCGGGACAAAAAACCGGGGAGCTGTTTTTT,CARPGQKTGELFF
TRBV5-6,TRBJ2-7,few,-,11,TGTGCCAGCAGCTTTAGAACAGAGCAGTACTTC,CASSFRTEQYF
TRBV30,TRBJ1-1,-,-,14,TGTGCCTGGAGTGTACTGGCAGGCAGCACTGAAGCTTTCTTT,CAWSVLAGSTEAFF
TRBV29-1,TRBJ1-1,-,TRBD1,13,TGCAGCGGAGGGGCAGGGGGGGACACTGAAGCTTTCTTT,CSGGAGGDTEAFF
TRBV11-2,TRBJ1-1,many,-,14,TGTGCCAGCAGCTTAGCAGGGCTTAACACTGAAGCTTTCTTT,CASSLAGLNTEAFF
TRBV7-8,TRBJ2-1,-,-,12,TGTGCCAGCTTCGACTCCTACAATGAGCAGTTCTTC,CASFDSYNEQFF
TRBV11-2,TRBJ2-1,few,TRBD1,16,TGTGCCAGCAGCCAAGTGGGACAGGGTCCCTACAATGAGCAGTTCTTC,CASSQVGQGPYNEQFF
TRBV29-1,TRBJ1-1,-,-,12,TGCAGCGTTGACCCCGGCTTCACTGAAGCTTTCTTT,CSVDPGFTEAFF
TRBV29-1,TRBJ2-1,-,-,11,TGCAGCGTTGTAAGTAGCAATGAGCAGTTCTTC,CSVVSSNEQFF
TRBV27,TRBJ2-7,-,-,11,TGTGCCAGCAGTCTCCCTTACGAGCAGTACTTC,CASSLPYEQYF
TRBV29-1,TRBJ1-1,once,TRBD1,13,TGCAGCGTTTGGACAGGGGGCGGCACTGAAGCTTTCTTT,CSVWTGGGTEAFF
TRBV7-9,TRBJ2-7,-,-,14,TGTGCCAGCAGCTTAGTGGGGCGCTCCTACGAGCAGTACTTC,CASSLVGRSYEQYF
TRBV7-3,TRBJ2-7,-,-,11,TGTCTTCCGGGAAAAATCTACGAGCAGTACTTC,CLPGKIYEQYF
TRBV4-1,TRBJ2-7,-,TRBD2,15,TGCGCCAGCAGCCCATACACTAGCGGGCGCTACGAGCAGTACTTC,CASSPYTSGRYEQYF
TRBV7-9,TRBJ2-7,medium-sized,-,15,TGTGCCAGCAGCTCCGCGTTGGCAGGGCACTACGAGCAGTACTTC,CASSSALAGHYEQYF
TRBV4-3,TRBJ2-7,few,-,15,TGCGCCAGCAGCGAAGGATTAAGGGCCACCTACGAGCAGTACTTC,CASSEGLRATYEQYF
TRBV4-3,TRBJ2-2,few,TRBD2,20,TGCGCCAGCAGCCATACCAACCTAGCGGGAGAGCCACCATGGGCCGGGGAGCTGTTTTTT,CASSHTNLAGEPPWAGELFF
TRBV5-6,TRBJ2-7,few,-,15,TGTGCCAGCAGCGGGGGGACAGTGAGCTCCTACGAGCAGTACTTC,CASSGGTVSSYEQYF
TRBV4-3,TRBJ1-2,-,-,15,TGCGCCAGCAGCCAGAACCATATGCGGAACGATGGCTACACCTTC,CASSQNHMRNDGYTF
TRBV4-1,TRBJ1-2,-,TRBD1,15,TGCGCCAGCAGCCAAGGGACAGGGGCATCGTATGGCTACACCTTC,CASSQGTGASYGYTF
TRBV27,TRBJ2-7,-,-,13,TGTGCCAGCAGTGTCGGGTCGAGCTACGAGCAGTACTTC,CASSVGSSYEQYF
TRBV5-4,TRBJ2-6,-,-,17,TGCGCCAGCAGCCAAGACGTAGGAGGAGGTGGGGCCAACGTCCTGACTTTC,CASSQDVGGGGANVLTF
TRBV4-1,TRBJ1-4,few,-,15,TGCGCCAGCAGCCAAGTTGGGACGGGCGATGAAAAACTGTTTTTT,CASSQVGTGDEKLFF
TRBV11-2,TRBJ1-1,-,TRBD1,18,TGTGCCAGCAGCGATCTGCGACAGGGGGCTTTTGGAGACACTGAAGCTTTCTTT,CASSDLRQGAFGDTEAFF
TRBV28,TRBJ2-7,-,TRBD1,15,TGTGCCAGCAGTTCCTCCGGGACAGTCGCCTACGAGCAGTACTTC,CASSSSGTVAYEQYF
TRBV5-1,TRBJ1-2,-,-,15,TGCGCCAGCAGCCCCCTGGGGCAGGACTTCTATGGCTACACCTTC,CASSPLGQDFYGYTF
TRBV9,TRBJ1-1,-,TRBD1,14,TGTGCCAGCAGCGTACTGACAGGGACGCATGAAGCTTTCTTT,CASSVLTGTHEAFF
TRBV28,TRBJ2-1,few,TRBD2,14,TGTGCCAGCAGTCCGGGACTAGCGGCCAATGAGCAGTTCTTC,CASSPGLAANEQFF
TRBV14,TRBJ1-1,-,TRBD1,16,TGTGCCAGCAGCCCGACAGGGGAATTGAGGAGCACTGAAGCTTTCTTT,CASSPTGELRSTEAFF
TRBV9,TRBJ1-1,-,-,14,TGTGCCAGCAGCGTAGGTTCCGGGCGCACTGAAGCTTTCTTT,CASSVGSGRTEAFF
TRBV7-9,TRBJ2-1,-,-,16,TGTGCCAGCAGCGCATCCGGGACCCCGGTTAACAATGAGCAGTTCTTC,CASSASGTPVNNEQFF
TRBV7-2,TRBJ2-4,-,TRBD2,17,TGTGCCAGCAGCTTACCCAGGACTAGCGGGAGGGACCCCATTCAGTACTTC,CASSLPRTSGRDPIQYF
TRBV6-5,TRBJ1-2,-,TRBD1,16,TGTGCCAGCAGTTACTCCCTACAGGGGAAGAACTATGGCTACACCTTC,CASSYSLQGKNYGYTF
TRBV29-1,TRBJ2-2,-,TRBD1,15,TGCAGCGTTGAGGGGACAGGGGGGCTCACCGGGGAGCTGTTTTTT,CSVEGTGGLTGELFF
TRBV28,TRBJ2-1,few,TRBD2,13,TGTGCCAGTCGTCTAGCGGCTTACAATGAGCAGTTCTTC,CASRLAAYNEQFF
TRBV14,TRBJ2-7,-,-,13,TGTGCCAGCAGCCGGTTAGCAATCCACGAGCAGTACTTC,CASSRLAIHEQYF
TRBV5-4,TRBJ2-1,-,-,12,TGTGCCAGCAGCTTGGGCTGGACTAAGCAGTTCTTC,CASSLGWTKQFF
TRBV6-5,TRBJ2-7,-,-,14,TGTGCCAGCAGCACCGGGACCCTGACCTACGAGCAGTACTTC,CASSTGTLTYEQYF
TRBV4-3,TRBJ1-1,-,-,13,TGCGCCAGCAGCCAAGGGGTTGGCACTGAAGCTTTCTTT,CASSQGVGTEAFF
TRBV6-5,TRBJ2-7,-,TRBD1,14,TGTGCCAGCAGTTCACAGACAGGGTTCAACGAGCAGTACTTC,CASSSQTGFNEQYF
TRBV12-5,TRBJ2-3,-,-,16,TGTGCTAGTGGTTTTAAGGGCTCCGGGGACACAGATACGCAGTATTTT,CASGFKGSGDTDTQYF
TRBV6-5,TRBJ2-7,-,-,15,TGTGCCAGCGGCGGAGGGGAGCCGATCTGGCACGAGCAGTACTTC,CASGGGEPIWHEQYF
TRBV7-3,TRBJ1-1,-,-,16,TGTGCCAGCAGCTTATACGGCAGGGGCCCTGGGGCTGAAGCTTTCTTT,CASSLYGRGPGAEAFF
TRBV7-9,TRBJ2-1,-,-,10,TGTGCCAGCGGGGTATTCGAGCAGTTCTTC,CASGVFEQFF
TRBV4-2,TRBJ2-1,-,TRBD2,15,TGTGCCAGCAGCCAAACCCGACTAGCGGGCTATGAGCAGTTCTTC,CASSQTRLAGYEQFF
TRBV28,TRBJ1-1,-,-,13,TGTGCCAGCAGTTTAGAACGTTTCGGGGCTCCGGTCTTT,CASSLERFGAPVF
TRBV7-2,TRBJ1-1,-,TRBD1,15,TGTGCCAGCAGCCCTGCACGGACAGGGAACACTGAAGCTTTCTTT,CASSPARTGNTEAFF
TRBV27,TRBJ2-5,few,TRBD2,14,TGTGCCAGCAGTTCGCGGGGGGCCCCAGAGACCCAGTACTTC,CASSSRGAPETQYF
TRBV13,TRBJ2-1,-,TRBD2,15,TGCGCCAGCAGCCTTTCTAGCGGGGGGGCGCCTGAGCAGTTCTTC,CASSLSSGGAPEQFF
TRBV5-1,TRBJ2-3,-,TRBD1,14,TGCGCCAGCACCTGGACAGGGCTCACAGATACGCAGTATTTT,CASTWTGLTDTQYF
TRBV5-6,TRBJ2-7,-,-,12,TGTGCCAGCAGCACAAATCGCTACGAGCAGTACTTC,CASSTNRYEQYF
TRBV6-1,TRBJ2-1,-,-,13,TGTGCCAGCCGCCTAGGGGGGAACAATGAGCAGTTCTTC,CASRLGGNNEQFF
TRBV5-4,TRBJ1-5,-,-,16,TGTGCCAGCAGCTTAGAAGGGGAGTATCGCAATCAGCCCCAGCATTTT,CASSLEGEYRNQPQHF
TRBV15,TRBJ2-1,-,-,13,TGTGCCACCAGCAAAGGGGCCTACAATGAGCAGTTCTTC,CATSKGAYNEQFF
TRBV11-3,TRBJ2-5,-,-,16,TGTGCCAGCAGCTTGTATCCTGCGGCAGGCGGGGAGACCCAGTACTTC,CASSLYPAAGGETQYF